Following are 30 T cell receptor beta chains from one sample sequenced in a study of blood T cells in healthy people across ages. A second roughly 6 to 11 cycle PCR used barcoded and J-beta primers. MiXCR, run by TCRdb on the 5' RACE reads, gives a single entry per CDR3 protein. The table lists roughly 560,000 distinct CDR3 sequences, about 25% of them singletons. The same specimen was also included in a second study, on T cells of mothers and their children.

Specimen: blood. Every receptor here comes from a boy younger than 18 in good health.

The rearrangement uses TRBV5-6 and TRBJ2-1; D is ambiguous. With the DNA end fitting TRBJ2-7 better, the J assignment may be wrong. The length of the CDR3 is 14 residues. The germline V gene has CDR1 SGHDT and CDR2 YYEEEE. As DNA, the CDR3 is TGTGCCAGCAGCTTGAGCAGTCACCCCTACGAGCAGTACTTC. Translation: CASSLSSHPYEQYF.

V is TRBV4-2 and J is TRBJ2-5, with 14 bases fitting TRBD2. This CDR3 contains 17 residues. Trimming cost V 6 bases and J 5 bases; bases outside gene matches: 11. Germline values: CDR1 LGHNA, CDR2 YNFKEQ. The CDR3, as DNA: TGTGCCAGCAGTACACAGCCGGGACTAGCGGGAGATGAGACCCAGTACTTC. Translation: CASSTQPGLAGDETQYF.

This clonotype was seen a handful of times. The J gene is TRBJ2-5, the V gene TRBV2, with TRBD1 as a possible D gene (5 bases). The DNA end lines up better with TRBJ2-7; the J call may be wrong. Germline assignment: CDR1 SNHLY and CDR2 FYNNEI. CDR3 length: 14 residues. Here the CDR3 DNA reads TGTGCCAGCAGTGAAGCGGGGCGGTTGAACGAGCAGTACTTC. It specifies CASSEAGRLNEQYF.

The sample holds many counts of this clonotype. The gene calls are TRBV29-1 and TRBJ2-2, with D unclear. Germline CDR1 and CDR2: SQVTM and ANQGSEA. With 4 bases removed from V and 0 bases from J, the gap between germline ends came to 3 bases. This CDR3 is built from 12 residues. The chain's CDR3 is CSVGSNTGELFF. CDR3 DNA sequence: TGCAGCGTTGGATCGAACACCGGGGAGCTGTTTTTT.

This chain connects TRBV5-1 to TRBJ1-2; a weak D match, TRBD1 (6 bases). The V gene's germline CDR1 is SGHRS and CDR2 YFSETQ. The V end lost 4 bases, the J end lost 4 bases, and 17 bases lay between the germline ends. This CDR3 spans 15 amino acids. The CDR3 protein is CASSPTRTASYGYTF. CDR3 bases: TGCGCCAGCAGCCCTACCCGGACAGCTAGCTATGGCTACACCTTC.

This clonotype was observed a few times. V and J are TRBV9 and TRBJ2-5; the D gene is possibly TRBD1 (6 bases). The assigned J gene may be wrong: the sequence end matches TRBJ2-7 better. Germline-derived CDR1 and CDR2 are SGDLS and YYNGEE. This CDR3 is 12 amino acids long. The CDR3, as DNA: TGTGCCAGCAGCGCGCAGGGGACCGAGCAGTACTTC. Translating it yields CASSAQGTEQYF.

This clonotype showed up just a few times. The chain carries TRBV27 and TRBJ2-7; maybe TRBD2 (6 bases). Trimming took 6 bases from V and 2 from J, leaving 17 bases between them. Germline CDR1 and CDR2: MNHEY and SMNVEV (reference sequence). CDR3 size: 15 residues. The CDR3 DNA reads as TGTGCCAGCAGCCTTTCCGCGGGGTTTGCCTACGAGCAGTACTTC. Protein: CASSLSAGFAYEQYF.

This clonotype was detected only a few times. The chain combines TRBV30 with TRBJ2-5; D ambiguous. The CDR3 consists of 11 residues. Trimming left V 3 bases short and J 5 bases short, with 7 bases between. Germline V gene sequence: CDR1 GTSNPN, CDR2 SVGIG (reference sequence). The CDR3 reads CAWSVSETQYF. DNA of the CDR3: TGTGCCTGGAGCGTTTCGGAGACCCAGTACTTC.

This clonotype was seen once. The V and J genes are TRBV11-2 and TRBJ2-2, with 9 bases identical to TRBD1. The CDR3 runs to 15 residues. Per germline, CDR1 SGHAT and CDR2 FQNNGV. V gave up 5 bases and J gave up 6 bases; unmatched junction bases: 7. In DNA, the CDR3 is TGTGCCAGCAGCAGGGACAGGGCAGGGGCCGGGGAGCTGTTTTTT. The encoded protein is CASSRDRAGAGELFF.

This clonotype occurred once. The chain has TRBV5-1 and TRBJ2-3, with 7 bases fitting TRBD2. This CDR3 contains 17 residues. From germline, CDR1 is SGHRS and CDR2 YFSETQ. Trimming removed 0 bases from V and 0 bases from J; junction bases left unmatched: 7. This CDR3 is CASSLGPGGGSTDTQYF. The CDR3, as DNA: TGCGCCAGCAGCTTGGGGCCCGGCGGGGGAAGCACAGATACGCAGTATTTT.

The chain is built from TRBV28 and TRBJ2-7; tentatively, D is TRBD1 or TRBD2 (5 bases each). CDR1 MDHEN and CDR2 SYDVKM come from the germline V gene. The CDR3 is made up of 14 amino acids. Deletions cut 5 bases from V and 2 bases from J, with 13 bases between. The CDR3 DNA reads TGTGCCAGCAGTAGGGCTAGGGGACCCTACGAGCAGTACTTC. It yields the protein CASSRARGPYEQYF.

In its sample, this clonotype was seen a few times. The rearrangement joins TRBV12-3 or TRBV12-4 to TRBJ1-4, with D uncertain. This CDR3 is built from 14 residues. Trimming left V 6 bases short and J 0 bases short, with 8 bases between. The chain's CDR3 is CASSWGSTNEKLFF. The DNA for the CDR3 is TGTGCCAGCAGCTGGGGATCAACTAATGAAAAACTGTTTTTT.

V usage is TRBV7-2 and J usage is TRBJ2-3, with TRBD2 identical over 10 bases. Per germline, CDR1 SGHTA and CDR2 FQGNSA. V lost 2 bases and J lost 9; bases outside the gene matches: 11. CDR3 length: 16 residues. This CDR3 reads CASSLLTSGEEDTQYF. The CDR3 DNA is TGTGCCAGCAGCTTACTTACTAGCGGGGAGGAAGACACGCAGTATTTT.

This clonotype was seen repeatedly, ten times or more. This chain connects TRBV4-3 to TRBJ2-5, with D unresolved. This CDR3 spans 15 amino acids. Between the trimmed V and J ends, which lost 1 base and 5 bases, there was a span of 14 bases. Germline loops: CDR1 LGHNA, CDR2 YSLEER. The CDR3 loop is CASSQAVAGSETQYF. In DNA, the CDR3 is TGCGCCAGCAGCCAAGCCGTGGCAGGTTCGGAGACCCAGTACTTC.

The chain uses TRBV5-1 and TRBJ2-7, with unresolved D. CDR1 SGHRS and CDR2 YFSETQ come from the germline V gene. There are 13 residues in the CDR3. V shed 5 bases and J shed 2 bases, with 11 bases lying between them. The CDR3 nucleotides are TGCGCCAGCAGGGAAGAAGCCACCTACGAGCAGTACTTC. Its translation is CASREEATYEQYF. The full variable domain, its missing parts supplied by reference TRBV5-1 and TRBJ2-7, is KAGVTQTPRYLIKTRGQQVTLSCSPISGHRSVSWYQQTPGQGLQFLFEYFSETQRNKGNFPGRFSGRQFSNSRSEMNVSTLELGDSALYLCASREEATYEQYFGPGTRLTVT.

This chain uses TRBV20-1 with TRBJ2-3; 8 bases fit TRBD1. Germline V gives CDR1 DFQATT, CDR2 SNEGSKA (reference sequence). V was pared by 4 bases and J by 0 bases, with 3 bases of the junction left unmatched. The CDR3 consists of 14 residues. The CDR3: CSATRQGSTDTQYF. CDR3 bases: TGCAGTGCTACTAGACAGGGGAGCACAGATACGCAGTATTTT.

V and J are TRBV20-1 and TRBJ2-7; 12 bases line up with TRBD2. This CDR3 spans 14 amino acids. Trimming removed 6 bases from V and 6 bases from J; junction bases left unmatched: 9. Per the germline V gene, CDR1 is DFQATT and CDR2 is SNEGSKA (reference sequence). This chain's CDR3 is CSAWTSGISREQYF. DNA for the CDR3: TGCAGTGCGTGGACTAGCGGGATTTCCCGCGAGCAGTACTTC.

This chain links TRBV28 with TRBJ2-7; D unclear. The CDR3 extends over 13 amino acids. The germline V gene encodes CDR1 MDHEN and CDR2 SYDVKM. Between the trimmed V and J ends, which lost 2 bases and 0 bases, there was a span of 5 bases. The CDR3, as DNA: TGTGCCAGCAGTTTAATGGACTCCTACGAGCAGTACTTC. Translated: CASSLMDSYEQYF.

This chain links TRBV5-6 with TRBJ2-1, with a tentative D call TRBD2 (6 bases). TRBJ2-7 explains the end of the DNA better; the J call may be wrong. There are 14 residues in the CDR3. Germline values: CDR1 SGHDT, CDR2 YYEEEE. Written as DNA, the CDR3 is TGTGCCAGCAGCTTGGTCCTTGAGGGAGGCGAGCAGTACTTC. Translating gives CASSLVLEGGEQYF.

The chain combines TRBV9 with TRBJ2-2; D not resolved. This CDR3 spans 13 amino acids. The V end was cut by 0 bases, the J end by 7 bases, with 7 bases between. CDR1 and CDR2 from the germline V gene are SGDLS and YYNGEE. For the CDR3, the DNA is TGTGCCAGCAGCGTAGATGGTGTCGGGGAGCTGTTTTTT. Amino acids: CASSVDGVGELFF.

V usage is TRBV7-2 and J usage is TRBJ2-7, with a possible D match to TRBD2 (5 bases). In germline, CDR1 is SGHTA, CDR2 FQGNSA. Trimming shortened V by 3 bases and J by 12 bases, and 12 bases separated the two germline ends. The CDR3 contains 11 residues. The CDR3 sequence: CASSLSKEAYF. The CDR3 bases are TGTGCCAGCAGCTTGTCGAAGGAGGCGTACTTC.

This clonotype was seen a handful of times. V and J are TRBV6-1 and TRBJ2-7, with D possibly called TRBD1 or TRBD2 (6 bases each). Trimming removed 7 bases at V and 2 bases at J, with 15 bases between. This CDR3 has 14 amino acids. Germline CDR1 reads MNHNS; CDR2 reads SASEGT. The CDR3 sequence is CASTQDRLAYEQYF. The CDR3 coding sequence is TGTGCCAGCACTCAGGACAGACTAGCCTACGAGCAGTACTTC.

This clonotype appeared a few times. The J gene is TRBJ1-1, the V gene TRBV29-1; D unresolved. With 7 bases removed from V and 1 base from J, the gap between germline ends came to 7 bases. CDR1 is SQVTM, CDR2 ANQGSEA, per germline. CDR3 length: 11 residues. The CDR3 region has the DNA TGCAGCGGATACCAGAACACTGAAGCTTTCTTT. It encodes CSGYQNTEAFF.

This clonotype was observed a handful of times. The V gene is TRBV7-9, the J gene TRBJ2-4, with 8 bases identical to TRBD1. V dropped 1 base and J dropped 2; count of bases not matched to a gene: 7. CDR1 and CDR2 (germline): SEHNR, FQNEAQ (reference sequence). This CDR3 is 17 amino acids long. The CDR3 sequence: CASSLGGGTGTKNIQYF. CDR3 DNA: TGTGCCAGCAGCTTAGGAGGTGGGACAGGAACCAAAAACATTCAGTACTTC.

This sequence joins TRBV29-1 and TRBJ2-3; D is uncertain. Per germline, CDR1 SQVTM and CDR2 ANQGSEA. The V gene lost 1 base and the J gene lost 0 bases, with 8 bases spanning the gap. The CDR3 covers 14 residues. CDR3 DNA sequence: TGCAGCGTTGAAGGTGGCGAAAGCACAGATACGCAGTATTTT. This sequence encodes CSVEGGESTDTQYF.

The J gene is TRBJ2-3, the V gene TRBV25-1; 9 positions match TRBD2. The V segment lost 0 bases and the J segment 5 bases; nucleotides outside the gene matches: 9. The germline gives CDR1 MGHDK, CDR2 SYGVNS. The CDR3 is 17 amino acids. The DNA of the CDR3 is TGTGCCAGCAGTGAATATATGCGGGAGGGGAGTGGAGATACGCAGTATTTT. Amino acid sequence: CASSEYMREGSGDTQYF.

The CDR3 protein is CASRVPGRLYSPLHF. The CDR3 DNA sequence: TGTGCCAGCAGAGTCCCGGGACGGTTATATTCACCCCTCCACTTT. The chain recombines TRBV6-1 with TRBJ1-6, with a weak D call TRBD1 (5 bases). V was clipped by 6 bases and J by 8 bases, with 17 bases between them. The CDR3 totals 15 residues. Germline CDR1 and CDR2: MNHNS and SASEGT.

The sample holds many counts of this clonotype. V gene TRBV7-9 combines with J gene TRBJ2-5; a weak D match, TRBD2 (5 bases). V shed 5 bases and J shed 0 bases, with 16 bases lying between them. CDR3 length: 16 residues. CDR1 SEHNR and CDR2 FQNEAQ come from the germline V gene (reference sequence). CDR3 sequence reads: CASSGGTLKYQETQYF. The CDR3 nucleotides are TGTGCCAGCAGCGGAGGAACCCTTAAGTACCAAGAGACCCAGTACTTC. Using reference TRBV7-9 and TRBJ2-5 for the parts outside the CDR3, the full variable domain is DTGVSQNPRHKITKRGQNVTFRCDPISEHNRLYWYRQTLGQGPEFLTYFQNEAQLEKSRLLSDRFSAERPKGSFSTLEIQRTEQGDSAMYLCASSGGTLKYQETQYFGPGTRLLVL.

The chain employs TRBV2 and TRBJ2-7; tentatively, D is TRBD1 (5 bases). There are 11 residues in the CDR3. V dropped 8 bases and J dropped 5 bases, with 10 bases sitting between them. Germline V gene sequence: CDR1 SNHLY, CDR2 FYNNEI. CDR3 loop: CASGAKDEQYF. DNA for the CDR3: TGTGCCAGCGGGGCAAAAGACGAGCAGTACTTC. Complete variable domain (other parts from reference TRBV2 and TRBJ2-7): EPEVTQTPSHQVTQMGQEVILRCVPISNHLYFYWYRQILGQKVEFLVSFYNNEISEKSEIFDDQFSVERPDGSNFTLKIRSTKLEDSAMYFCASGAKDEQYFGPGTRLTVT.

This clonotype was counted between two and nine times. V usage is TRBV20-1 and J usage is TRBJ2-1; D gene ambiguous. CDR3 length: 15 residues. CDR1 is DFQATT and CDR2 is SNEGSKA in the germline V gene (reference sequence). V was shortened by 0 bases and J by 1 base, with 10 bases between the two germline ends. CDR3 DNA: TGCAGTGCTAGAGAGGTCGCGACGTCCTACAATGAGCAGTTCTTC. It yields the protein CSAREVATSYNEQFF.